Presented here are 20 T cell receptor beta chains from one specimen sequenced in a study of Graves' ophthalmopathy and Graves' hyperthyroidism (dated by TCRdb to the late 2010s). Data came from an Illumina HiSeq 2000. For repertoire sequencing, the TCR beta CDR3 regions were amplified from RNA transcripts. The first round was an RT-PCR using HTBI primers with the Qiagen OneStep RT-PCR kit, and this first round was followed by a second-round multiplex PCR, then size selection and purification. TCRdb reworked the public reads: Q25 trimming with fastp, MiXCR clone assembly, productive beta chains retained. Each CDR3 protein gets just one entry, which takes the most common genes and DNA from the rows behind it. The sample records 450,000 or so distinct CDR3 sequences, about 15% of which are singletons. The top ten clones comprise about 9.4% of the sample. Material: blood. These receptors all stem from a woman in her 30s with Graves' ophthalmopathy. Donor details come from another sample of the same person, matched by shared clones.

This clonotype appeared many times. The genes are TRBV7-6 and TRBJ1-1, with TRBD1 identical over 7 bases. V lost 0 bases and J lost 10; bases outside the gene matches: 5. CDR1 SGHVS and CDR2 FNYEAQ come from the germline V gene. The CDR3 has 13 amino acids. CDR3 loop: CASSLADRRAAFF. The CDR3 bases are TGTGCCAGCAGCTTAGCGGACAGGCGTGCAGCTTTCTTT. Full variable domain (remainder filled in from reference TRBV7-6 and TRBJ1-1): GAGVSQSPRYKVTKRGQDVALRCDPISGHVSLYWYRQALGQGPEFLTYFNYEAQQDKSGLPNDRFSAERPEGSISTLTIQRTEQRDSAMYRCASSLADRRAAFFGQGTRLTVV.

This clonotype was detected many times. CDR3 nucleotide sequence: TGTGCCACCAGTGACTGGGGGGACTATGGCTACACCTTC. Protein product: CATSDWGDYGYTF. The J gene is TRBJ1-2, the V gene TRBV24-1, with D possibly matching TRBD1 (5 bases). The V gene's germline CDR1 is KGHDR and CDR2 SFDVKD. The CDR3 totals 13 residues. Trimming stripped 4 bases from V and 3 bases from J, with 8 bases between.

This clonotype was observed a handful of times. The rearrangement uses TRBV6-1 and TRBJ1-2; D remains unclear. The CDR3 sequence is 11 residues long. Germline V lookup: CDR1 MNHNS, CDR2 SASEGT. V was shortened by 7 bases and J by 4 bases, with 7 bases between the two germline ends. CDR3 region: CASTQSYGYTF. The CDR3 region has the DNA TGTGCCAGCACTCAGAGCTATGGCTACACCTTC.

This clonotype was observed at least ten times. The rearrangement uses TRBV6-5 and TRBJ1-6; D remains unclear. This CDR3 has 15 residues. The germline gives CDR1 MNHEY, CDR2 SVGAGI. The V gene lost 2 bases and the J gene lost 3 bases, with 8 bases spanning the gap. For the CDR3, the DNA is TGTGCCAGCAGTTACGCGAGAGACTATAATTCACCCCTCCACTTT. Its protein is CASSYARDYNSPLHF.

This clonotype showed up many times. The chain recombines TRBV29-1 with TRBJ1-2, with 10 bases identical to TRBD1. The CDR3 has 11 amino acids. The V gene end was trimmed by 6 bases and the J gene end by 8 bases; junction bases not matched to a gene: 3. Germline loops: CDR1 SQVTM, CDR2 ANQGSEA. In DNA, the CDR3 is TGCAGCGTCGGGACAGGGGAAGGCTACACCTTC. Translating gives CSVGTGEGYTF.

This clonotype was seen at least ten times. The V gene is TRBV15, the J gene TRBJ1-5; D might be TRBD1 (5 bases). The CDR3 runs 19 residues. Germline CDR1 is LNHNV and CDR2 is YYDKDF (reference sequence). Between the trimmed V and J ends, which lost 0 bases and 1 base, there was a span of 19 bases. This chain's CDR3 is CATSRDGGARRTSNQPQHF. The DNA for the CDR3 is TGTGCCACCAGCAGAGACGGAGGGGCGCGTAGGACGAGCAATCAGCCCCAGCATTTT.

This clonotype appeared many times. Its ends do not fully match the called genes, so a read error is possible. V and J are TRBV29-1 and TRBJ1-2; D uncertain. The germline gives CDR1 SQVTM, CDR2 ANQGSEA. The CDR3 length is 11 residues. CDR3 bases: TGCAGCGTAGAAGCTAACTATGGCTACACCTTC. It specifies CSVEANYGYTF.

This chain uses TRBV6-1 with TRBJ2-2; TRBD2 matches 7 bases. Trimming cost V 5 bases and J 8 bases; bases outside gene matches: 5. Germline-derived CDR1 and CDR2 are MNHNS and SASEGT. The CDR3 is 13 residues long. DNA of the CDR3: TGTGCCAGCAGTCCGACTAGCTTAGGGGAGCTGTTTTTT. This gives the protein CASSPTSLGELFF.

This clonotype was recorded at least ten times. The chain uses TRBV7-9 and TRBJ2-2; D call uncertain. CDR1 and CDR2 (germline): SEHNR, FQNEAQ (reference sequence). The V and J ends lost 1 base and 0 bases respectively, with 6 bases between them. The CDR3 covers 15 residues. In DNA, the CDR3 is TGTGCCAGCAGCTTAGAAACAGCGAACACCGGGGAGCTGTTTTTT. Protein sequence: CASSLETANTGELFF. Using reference TRBV7-9 and TRBJ2-2 for the parts outside the CDR3, the full variable domain is DTGVSQNPRHKITKRGQNVTFRCDPISEHNRLYWYRQTLGQGPEFLTYFQNEAQLEKSRLLSDRFSAERPKGSFSTLEIQRTEQGDSAMYLCASSLETANTGELFFGEGSRLTVL.

This clonotype was observed at least ten times. The genes are TRBV9 and TRBJ1-5, with 8 bases matching TRBD1. The CDR3 totals 13 residues. Germline V CDR1 and CDR2: SGDLS, YYNGEE. V trimming: 7 bases; J trimming: 5 bases; junction bases outside the gene matches: 5. The CDR3 DNA reads as TGTGCCAGCGGACAGGGAGGGGATCAGCCCCAGCATTTT. Protein sequence: CASGQGGDQPQHF. The whole variable domain, remainder taken from reference TRBV9 and TRBJ1-5, is DSGVTQTPKHLITATGQRVTLRCSPRSGDLSVYWYQQSLDQGLQFLIQYYNGEERAKGNILERFSAQQFPDLHSELNLSSLELGDSALYFCASGQGGDQPQHFGDGTRLSIL.

There are many counts of this clonotype. The chain has TRBV12-3 or TRBV12-4 and TRBJ2-7; TRBD2 might be the D (6 bases). This CDR3 region has 13 residues. The germline V and J ends were trimmed by 6 bases and 4 bases, with 13 bases remaining between them. This CDR3 reads CASSRQRGYEQYF. CDR3 coding DNA: TGTGCCAGCAGCCGCCAACGGGGGTACGAGCAGTACTTC.

This clonotype was observed many times. The V call is TRBV28, the J call TRBJ1-6, with D tentatively TRBD1 (5 bases). Trimming pared 7 bases from V and 9 bases from J, leaving 16 bases between. The germline V gene has CDR1 MDHEN and CDR2 SYDVKM. The CDR3 is 14 residues long. Written as DNA, the CDR3 is TGTGCCAGCATTCGAGGGGTTTTGACTTCACCCCTCCACTTT. Its protein is CASIRGVLTSPLHF.

This clonotype was detected many times. CDR3 amino acids: CASSPMGGAGETQYF. The CDR3 bases are TGTGCCAGCAGCCCGATGGGAGGGGCCGGGGAGACCCAGTACTTC. This sequence joins TRBV7-3 and TRBJ2-5, with 7 bases aligning to TRBD2. The J segment lost 5 bases and the V segment lost 5 bases, leaving 11 bases of the junction unmatched. CDR1 is SGHTA and CDR2 is FQGTGA in the germline V gene. The CDR3 sequence is 15 residues long.

This clonotype was picked up many times. This chain uses TRBV12-3 or TRBV12-4 with TRBJ1-6; D may be TRBD1 (6 bases). This CDR3 is 13 amino acids long. Trimming removed 5 bases at V and 15 bases at J, with 17 bases between. DNA for the CDR3: TGTGCCAGCAGTCAAATAAACCGGGACAACCTCCACTTT. It yields the protein CASSQINRDNLHF.

This clonotype appeared many times. DNA of the CDR3: TGTGCCACCAGTGCTGCTGGGACAGCCATAGAGACCCAGTACTTC. It yields the protein CATSAAGTAIETQYF. This chain uses TRBV24-1 with TRBJ2-5; 7 bases are a match to TRBD1. After removal of 5 bases from V and 4 bases from J, the junction contained 9 bases not matched to a gene. Germline values: CDR1 KGHDR, CDR2 SFDVKD. CDR3 length: 15 residues.

The V call is TRBV11-2, the J call TRBJ2-7; 9 nucleotides line up with TRBD1. J gave up 3 bases and V 1 base, and 7 bases lay outside the gene matches. Germline V gene data show CDR1 as SGHAT and CDR2 as FQNNGV. The length of the CDR3 is 16 residues. Written as DNA, the CDR3 is TGTGCCAGCAGCTTAGGCCCGGGACAGGGCCACTACGAGCAGTACTTC. Protein product: CASSLGPGQGHYEQYF.

This clonotype was detected ten times or more. The V call is TRBV6-5, the J call TRBJ2-7; 11 nucleotides align to TRBD2. The CDR3 is 20 amino acids. Trimming cost V 0 bases and J 0 bases; bases outside gene matches: 13. Looked up from germline, CDR1 is MNHEY and CDR2 is SVGAGI. The CDR3 protein is CASSYSGAGLAGGISYEQYF. For the CDR3, the DNA is TGTGCCAGCAGTTACTCTGGGGCGGGGCTAGCGGGGGGTATCTCCTACGAGCAGTACTTC.

At least ten counts were recorded for this clonotype. The rearrangement links TRBV29-1 to TRBJ2-4; TRBD2 matches at 10 bases. The CDR3 is made up of 14 amino acids. Germline V lookup: CDR1 SQVTM, CDR2 ANQGSEA. With 4 bases clipped from V and 8 bases from J, the junction kept 8 bases outside the gene matches. CDR3: CSVALSGGLYIQYF. DNA of the CDR3: TGCAGCGTTGCCCTTAGCGGGGGGCTGTACATTCAGTACTTC.

This clonotype was recorded many times. The chain links TRBV12-3 or TRBV12-4 to TRBJ1-2, with D possibly matching TRBD1 (6 bases). The CDR3 has 14 amino acids. Deletions cut 4 bases from V and 5 bases from J, with 14 bases between. CDR3 loop: CASSSWIQGYGYTF. DNA for the CDR3: TGTGCCAGCAGTTCTTGGATTCAGGGGTATGGCTACACCTTC.

This clonotype was counted ten times or more. The CDR3 reads CSAVPRGSPQPQHF. In nucleotides, the CDR3 is TGCAGTGCCGTGCCCAGGGGGAGTCCTCAGCCCCAGCATTTT. The J gene is TRBJ1-5, the V gene TRBV20-1; 7 positions agree with TRBD1. Trimming removed 6 bases from V and 6 bases from J; junction bases left unmatched: 11. CDR3 length: 14 amino acids. Germline CDR1 DFQATT, CDR2 SNEGSKA (reference sequence).